These 2 T cell receptor beta chains came from one sample sequenced in a study of blood T cell repertoires in COVID-19. Generated by immunoSEQ multiplex PCR, the TCRdb table keeps only in-frame clones and is missing some. Of around 90,000 clones listed, about 85% are singletons. Input material: peripheral blood. Every receptor here comes from a woman between 65 and 79 years old with active or convalescent COVID-19.

This clone was recorded once. The chain joins TRBV7-2 to TRBJ1-2, with a tentative D call TRBD1 (6 bases). Trimming took 5 bases from V and 4 from J, leaving 11 bases between them. This CDR3 contains 13 residues. Per the germline V gene, CDR1 is SGHTA and CDR2 is FQGNSA. CDR3 amino acids: CASSKGHLYGYTF. The CDR3 bases are TGTGCCAGCAGCAAGGGACACCTCTATGGCTACACCTTC.

The chain links TRBV18 to TRBJ2-2; the D gene is possibly TRBD2 (5 bases). This CDR3 has 16 residues. Trimming removed 8 bases from V and 1 base from J, with 17 bases in between. Germline CDR1 reads KGHSH; CDR2 reads LQKENI. Here the CDR3 DNA reads TGTGCCAGCCCCCCGGGCCGGGGTAGGAACACCGGGGAGCTGTTTTTT. It encodes CASPPGRGRNTGELFF.